Reported below is one TCR beta chain. Antigen specificity is unknown. Amplification used 60 Vbeta primers and 13 Jbeta primers. The assay was immunoSEQ multiplex PCR, and TCRdb's table has in-frame clones only and misses some. The ten most abundant clones cover roughly 3.6% of a sample with around 100,000 clones. V lost 6 bases to trimming and J lost 4 bases; unmatched junction nucleotides: 7. CDR1 is PRHDT and CDR2 is FYEKMQ in the germline V gene (reference sequence). CDR3 size: 14 residues. The data are from a study of cytomegalovirus exposure and HLA in healthy donors. Study results and limitations: As a later analysis showed, a missense DCLRE1C variant was linked to trimming of TCR beta V- and J-genes. Indistinguishable V segments such as TRBV6-2 and TRBV6-3 were excluded.

This receptor was identified in a man aged 25 to 40 in good health and CMV-seronegative. The chain is built from TRBV13 and TRBJ1-2; 8 bases agree with TRBD1. The sample consisted of PBMCs. This CDR3 is CASSQDRALYGYTF. The CDR3 DNA sequence: TGTGCCAGCAGTCAGGACAGGGCCCTCTATGGCTACACCTTC.